The 9 T cell receptor beta chains below all came from one sample that was sequenced in a study of T cells after yellow fever vaccination. TCRdb recomputed calls from the 5' RACE reads with MiXCR, one row per CDR3 protein. This sample has 200,000 to 300,000 distinct CDR3 sequences; about an eighth occur once, and the top ten carry roughly 0.5%. Material: CD4+ T cells sorted from PBMCs, obtained 45 days after the yellow fever booster vaccination. These receptors originate from a man aged 30-40 years who received the YFV17D yellow fever vaccine.

In this sample, this clonotype turned up a few times. The chain carries TRBV20-1 and TRBJ2-3; 8 positions match TRBD1. V lost 3 bases and J lost 6; bases outside the gene matches: 5. CDR3 size: 13 residues. Germline CDR1 reads DFQATT; CDR2 reads SNEGSKA (reference sequence). The DNA of the CDR3 is TGCAGTGCTAGTTTCCAGGGGGCTGATACGCAGTATTTT. This gives the protein CSASFQGADTQYF.

This clonotype was found a few times. V gene TRBV7-2 combines with J gene TRBJ2-1; unclear D gene. The CDR3 has 14 amino acids. V lost 1 base to trimming and J lost 2 bases, with 6 bases between them. The germline V gene has CDR1 SGHTA and CDR2 FQGNSA. The chain's CDR3 is CASSLVSAYNEQFF. The CDR3 coding sequence is TGTGCCAGCAGCTTAGTGTCGGCCTACAATGAGCAGTTCTTC.

This clonotype occurred a few times. The V gene is TRBV11-2, the J gene TRBJ2-7; 11 nucleotides match TRBD2. CDR1 is SGHAT, CDR2 FQNNGV, per germline. The CDR3 is made up of 16 amino acids. J gave up 2 bases and V 5 bases, and 8 bases lay outside the gene matches. The CDR3 region is CASSGMGLAEAYEQYF. The CDR3 nucleotides read TGTGCCAGCAGCGGAATGGGACTAGCGGAGGCCTACGAGCAGTACTTC.

This clonotype has ten or more counts. The chain employs TRBV28 and TRBJ2-1; possible D gene TRBD1, 6 bases. This CDR3 is 16 amino acids long. Per the germline V gene, CDR1 is MDHEN and CDR2 is SYDVKM. The V end lost 4 bases, the J end lost 3 bases, and 16 bases lay between the germline ends. CDR3 sequence (DNA): TGTGCCAGCAGTTCCATCCCGGGACATCGCTACAATGAGCAGTTCTTC. Translating gives CASSSIPGHRYNEQFF.

In this sample, this clonotype turned up a few times. The J gene is TRBJ2-1, the V gene TRBV6-2 or TRBV6-3; D is perhaps TRBD1 or TRBD2 (5 bases each). This CDR3 has 14 residues. The germline V gene has CDR1 MNHEY and CDR2 SVGEGT. Trimming removed 4 bases at V and 7 bases at J, with 14 bases between. The CDR3 region is CASSSPGTWNEQFF. The CDR3 DNA sequence: TGTGCCAGCAGTTCTCCAGGGACGTGGAATGAGCAGTTCTTC.

This clonotype has more than one count but fewer than ten. V usage is TRBV7-8 and J usage is TRBJ2-7, with TRBD2 identical over 13 bases. The CDR3 extends over 15 amino acids. Unmatched junction bases numbered 8, after V lost 6 bases and J lost 6 bases. CDR1 and CDR2 from the germline V gene are SGHVS and FQNEAQ. The CDR3 region is CASRGTGLAGPEQYF. For the CDR3, the DNA is TGTGCCAGCAGAGGAACGGGACTAGCGGGACCCGAGCAGTACTTC.

This clonotype was counted a few times. The chain employs TRBV20-1 and TRBJ1-3; the D is unclear. The germline CDR1 and CDR2 sequences are DFQATT and SNEGSKA (reference sequence). The CDR3 runs 15 residues. Trimming removed 3 bases from V and 0 bases from J, with 12 bases in between. CDR3 coding DNA: TGCAGTGCTAGGTCAGGACCTAACTCTGGAAACACCATATATTTT. Protein sequence: CSARSGPNSGNTIYF.

This clonotype occurred a few times. As DNA, the CDR3 is TGCGCCAGCAGTGAGGATACAGGGAATGCCTACACCTTC. Translated, it gives CASSEDTGNAYTF. This chain joins TRBV10-1 and TRBJ1-2; TRBD1 might be the D (6 bases). Germline V lookup: CDR1 WNHNN, CDR2 SYGVQD (reference sequence). The germline V and J ends were trimmed by 2 bases and 10 bases, with 14 bases remaining between them. There are 13 residues in the CDR3.

The chain is built from TRBV27 and TRBJ2-7; 11 bases are a match to TRBD2. This CDR3 has 14 residues. Germline-derived CDR1 and CDR2 are MNHEY and SMNVEV (reference sequence). Trimming at V came to 6 bases and at J to 3 bases, leaving 4 bases not matched to a gene. This CDR3 is CASRLGTSGYEQYF. The CDR3 nucleotides read TGTGCCAGCAGACTGGGGACTAGCGGCTACGAGCAGTACTTC.